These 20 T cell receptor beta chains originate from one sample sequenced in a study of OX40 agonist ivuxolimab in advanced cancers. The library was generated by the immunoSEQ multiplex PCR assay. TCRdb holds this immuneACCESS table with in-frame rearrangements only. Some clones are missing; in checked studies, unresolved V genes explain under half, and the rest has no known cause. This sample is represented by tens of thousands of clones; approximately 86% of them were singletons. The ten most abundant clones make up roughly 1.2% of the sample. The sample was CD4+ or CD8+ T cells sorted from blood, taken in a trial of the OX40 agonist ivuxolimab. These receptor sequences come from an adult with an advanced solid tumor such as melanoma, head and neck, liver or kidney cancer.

This CDR3 is CASSQVTGQGDNEQFF. DNA for the CDR3: TGTGCCAGCAGCCAAGTTACGGGACAGGGAGACAATGAGCAGTTCTTC. The V gene is TRBV4-2, the J gene TRBJ2-1, with TRBD1 matching 9 bases. CDR1 is LGHNA and CDR2 is YNFKEQ in the germline V gene. V lost 1 base to trimming and J lost 5 bases; unmatched junction nucleotides: 6. This CDR3 has 16 residues.

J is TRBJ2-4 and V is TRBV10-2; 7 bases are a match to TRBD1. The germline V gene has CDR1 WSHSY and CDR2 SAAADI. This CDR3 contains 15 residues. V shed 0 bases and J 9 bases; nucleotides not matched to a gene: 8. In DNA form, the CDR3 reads TGCGCCAGCAGTGAGTCCTCCCGGGACAGTCGCATTCAGTACTTC. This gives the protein CASSESSRDSRIQYF.

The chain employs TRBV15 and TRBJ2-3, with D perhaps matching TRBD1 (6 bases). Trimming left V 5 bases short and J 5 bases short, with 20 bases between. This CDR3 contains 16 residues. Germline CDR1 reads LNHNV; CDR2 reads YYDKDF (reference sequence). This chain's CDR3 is CATSSPQTGGRDTQYF. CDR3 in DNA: TGTGCCACCAGCTCCCCCCAGACAGGTGGGAGAGATACGCAGTATTTT.

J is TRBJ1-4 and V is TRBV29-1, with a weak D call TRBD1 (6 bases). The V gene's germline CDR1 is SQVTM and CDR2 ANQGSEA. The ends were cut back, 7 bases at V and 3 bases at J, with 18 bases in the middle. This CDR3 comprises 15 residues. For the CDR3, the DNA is TGCAGCGCGAAGAAAGGGGGGAGGTCTAATGAAAAACTGTTTTTT. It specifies CSAKKGGRSNEKLFF.

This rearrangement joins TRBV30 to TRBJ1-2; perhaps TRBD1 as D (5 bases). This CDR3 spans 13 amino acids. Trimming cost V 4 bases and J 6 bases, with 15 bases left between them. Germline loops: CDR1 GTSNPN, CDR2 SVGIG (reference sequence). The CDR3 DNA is TGTGCCTGGACAAATAGGGGCCCGAATGGCTACACCTTC. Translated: CAWTNRGPNGYTF.

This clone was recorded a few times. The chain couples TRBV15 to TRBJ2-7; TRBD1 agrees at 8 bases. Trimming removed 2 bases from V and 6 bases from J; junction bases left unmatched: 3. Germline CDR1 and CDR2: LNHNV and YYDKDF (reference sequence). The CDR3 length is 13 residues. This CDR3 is CATSRQGASEQYF. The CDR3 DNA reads TGTGCCACCAGCAGACAGGGGGCAAGCGAGCAGTACTTC.

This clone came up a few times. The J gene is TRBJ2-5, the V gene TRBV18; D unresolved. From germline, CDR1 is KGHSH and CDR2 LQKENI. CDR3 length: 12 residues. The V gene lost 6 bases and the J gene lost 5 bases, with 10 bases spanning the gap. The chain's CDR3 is CASSSLMETQYF. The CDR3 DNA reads TGTGCCAGCTCGAGTCTGATGGAGACCCAGTACTTC.

This chain's CDR3 is CASTLAVSGEKLFF. Written as DNA, the CDR3 is TGTGCCAGTACCCTGGCTGTAAGTGGAGAAAAACTGTTTTTT. The rearrangement links TRBV19 to TRBJ1-4; D is ambiguous. The CDR3 sequence is 14 residues long. From germline, CDR1 is LNHDA and CDR2 SQIVND (reference sequence). Trimming left V 7 bases short and J 8 bases short, with 17 bases between.

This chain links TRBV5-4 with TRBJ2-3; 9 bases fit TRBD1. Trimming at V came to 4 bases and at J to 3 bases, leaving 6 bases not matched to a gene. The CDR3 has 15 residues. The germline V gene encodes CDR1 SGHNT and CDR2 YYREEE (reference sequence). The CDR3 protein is CASSRTGGYTDTQYF. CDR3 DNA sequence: TGTGCCAGCAGCAGAACAGGGGGCTATACAGATACGCAGTATTTT.

In DNA form, the CDR3 reads TGTGCCAGCTCACCACGTACTGGCGGGCAGTACTTC. This translates into CASSPRTGGQYF. This chain uses TRBV18 with TRBJ2-7; D not resolved. Trimming cost V 1 base and J 9 bases, with 10 bases left between them. Germline V gene lookup returns CDR1 KGHSH and CDR2 LQKENI. CDR3 length equals 12 residues.

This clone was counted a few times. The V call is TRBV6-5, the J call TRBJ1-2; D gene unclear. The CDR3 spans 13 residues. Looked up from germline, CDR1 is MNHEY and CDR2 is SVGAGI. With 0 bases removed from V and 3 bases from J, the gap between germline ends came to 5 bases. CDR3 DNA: TGTGCCAGCAGTTACTCTGCCCACTATGGCTACACCTTC. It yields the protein CASSYSAHYGYTF.

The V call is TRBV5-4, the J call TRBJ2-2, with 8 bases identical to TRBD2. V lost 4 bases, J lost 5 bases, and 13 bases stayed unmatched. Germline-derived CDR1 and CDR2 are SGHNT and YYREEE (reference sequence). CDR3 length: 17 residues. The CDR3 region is CASSGGGGTRRTGELFF. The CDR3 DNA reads TGTGCCAGCAGCGGGGGCGGGGGGACAAGAAGGACCGGGGAGCTGTTTTTT.

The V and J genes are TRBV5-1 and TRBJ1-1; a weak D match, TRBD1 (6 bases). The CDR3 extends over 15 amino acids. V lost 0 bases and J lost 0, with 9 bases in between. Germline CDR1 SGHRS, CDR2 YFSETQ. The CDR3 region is CASSLGGTMNTEAFF. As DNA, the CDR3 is TGCGCCAGCAGCTTGGGGGGGACAATGAACACTGAAGCTTTCTTT.

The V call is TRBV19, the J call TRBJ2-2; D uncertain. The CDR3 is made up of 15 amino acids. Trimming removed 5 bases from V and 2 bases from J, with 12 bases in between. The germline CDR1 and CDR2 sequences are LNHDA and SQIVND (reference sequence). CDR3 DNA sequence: TGTGCCAGTAGTCCCACAGCTCCAAACACCGGGGAGCTGTTTTTT. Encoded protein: CASSPTAPNTGELFF.

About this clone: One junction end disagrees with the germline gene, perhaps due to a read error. CDR3 sequence (DNA): TGTGCCAGCAGTTTGAGGGGGAGCGTTTATGAAAAACTGCTTTTT. Encoded protein: CASSLRGSVYEKLLF. The J gene is TRBJ1-4, the V gene TRBV27, with D possibly being TRBD1 (6 bases). This CDR3 is built from 15 residues. Germline CDR1 reads MNHEY; CDR2 reads SMNVEV (reference sequence).

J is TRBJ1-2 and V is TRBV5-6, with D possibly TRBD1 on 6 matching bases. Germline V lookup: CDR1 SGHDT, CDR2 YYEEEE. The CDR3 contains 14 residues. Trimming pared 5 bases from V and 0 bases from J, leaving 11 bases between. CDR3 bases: TGTGCCAGCAGACAGGGTTTAGCTAACTATGGCTACACCTTC. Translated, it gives CASRQGLANYGYTF. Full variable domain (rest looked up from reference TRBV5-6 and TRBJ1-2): DAGVTQSPTHLIKTRGQQVTLRCSPKSGHDTVSWYQQALGQGPQFIFQYYEEEERQRGNFPDRFSGHQFPNYSSELNVNALLLGDSALYLCASRQGLANYGYTFGSGTRLTVV.

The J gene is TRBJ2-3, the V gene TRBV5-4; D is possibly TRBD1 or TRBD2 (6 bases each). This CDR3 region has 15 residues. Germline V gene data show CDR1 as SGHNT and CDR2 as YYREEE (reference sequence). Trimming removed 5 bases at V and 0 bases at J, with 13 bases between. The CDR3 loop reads CASRRDTSSTDTQYF. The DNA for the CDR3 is TGTGCCAGCAGGCGGGACACTTCTAGCACAGATACGCAGTATTTT.

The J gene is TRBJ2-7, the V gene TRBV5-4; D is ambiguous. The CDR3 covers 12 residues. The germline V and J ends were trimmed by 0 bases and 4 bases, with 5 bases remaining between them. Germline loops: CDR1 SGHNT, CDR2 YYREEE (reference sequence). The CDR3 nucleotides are TGTGCCAGCAGCTTGGACAGATACGAGCAGTACTTC. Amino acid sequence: CASSLDRYEQYF. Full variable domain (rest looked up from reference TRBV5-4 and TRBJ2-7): ETGVTQSPTHLIKTRGQQVTLRCSSQSGHNTVSWYQQALGQGPQFIFQYYREEENGRGNFPPRFSGLQFPNYSSELNVNALELDDSALYLCASSLDRYEQYFGPGTRLTVT.

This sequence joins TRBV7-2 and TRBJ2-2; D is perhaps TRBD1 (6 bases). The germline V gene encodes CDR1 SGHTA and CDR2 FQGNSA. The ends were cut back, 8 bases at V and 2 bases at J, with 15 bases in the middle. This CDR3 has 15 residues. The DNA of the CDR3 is TGTGCCAGCGAGAGAGGGGGTGTAAACACCGGGGAGCTGTTTTTT. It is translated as CASERGGVNTGELFF.

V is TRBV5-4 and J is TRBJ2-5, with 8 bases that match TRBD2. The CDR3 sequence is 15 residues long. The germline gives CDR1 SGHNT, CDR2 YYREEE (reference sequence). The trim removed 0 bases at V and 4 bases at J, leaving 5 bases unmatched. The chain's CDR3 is CASSLGSGVSETQYF. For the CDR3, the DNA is TGTGCCAGCAGCTTGGGTAGCGGGGTCTCAGAGACCCAGTACTTC.